A single sample is the source of the 21 T cell receptor beta chains below, sequenced in a study of vaccination effects on CD4 cells after COVID-19. ViraFEST assay sequencing came after antigen-specific CD4+ T cells were expanded with viral peptide pools. The culture ran for approximately nine days before CD4+ T cells were isolated. It was two doses of either the BNT162b2 or mRNA-1273 vaccine that participants received. For these receptors, no antigen is known. The repertoire was sequenced with immunoSEQ multiplex PCR; TCRdb's copy has only in-frame clones and lacks some. The sample lists about 31,000 clones; approximately 68% were seen once. Source: CD4+ T cells from PBMCs cultured with SARS-CoV-2 spike peptides, taken after COVID-19 vaccination. The receptors were sampled from a human donor who received a COVID-19 vaccine.

This chain joins TRBV7-9 and TRBJ2-7, with 7 bases that match TRBD1. Germline CDR1 is SEHNR and CDR2 is FQNEAQ (reference sequence). The junction had 9 bases not matched to a gene; V was cut back by 4 bases and J by 0 bases. The CDR3 extends over 16 amino acids. The CDR3 nucleotides are TGTGCCAGCAGCTCGTCAAAGGGACAGATCTCCTACGAGCAGTACTTC. Translated: CASSSSKGQISYEQYF.

V is TRBV7-9 and J is TRBJ2-5, with 10 bases identical to TRBD2. Germline V gives CDR1 SEHNR, CDR2 FQNEAQ (reference sequence). This CDR3 contains 15 residues. V was clipped by 1 base and J by 4 bases; unmatched bases: 3. CDR3 protein: CASSLGLAGGETQYF. The CDR3 nucleotides are TGTGCCAGCAGCTTAGGACTAGCGGGTGGAGAGACCCAGTACTTC.

This chain uses TRBV6-6 with TRBJ1-2, with D perhaps TRBD1 (5 bases). V was cut by 0 bases and J by 9 bases, with 11 bases left in between. CDR1 is MNHNY, CDR2 SVGAGI, per germline (reference sequence). The CDR3 has 13 residues. The DNA of the CDR3 is TGTGCCAGCAGTTACTCCCAGGGTAGGAGCTACACCTTC. Amino acids: CASSYSQGRSYTF.

The V gene is TRBV20-1, the J gene TRBJ1-1; unclear D gene. V lost 3 bases and J 1 base, leaving 12 bases between the germline ends. Per germline, CDR1 DFQATT and CDR2 SNEGSKA (reference sequence). This CDR3 spans 14 amino acids. Here the CDR3 reads CSASEYRSNTEAFF. The CDR3 region has the DNA TGCAGTGCTAGTGAGTACAGATCGAACACTGAAGCTTTCTTT.

This clone was observed a few times. J is TRBJ2-7 and V is TRBV18; a possible D gene is TRBD1 (5 bases). The CDR3 loop spans 13 amino acids. Trimming left V 6 bases short and J 2 bases short, with 11 bases between. Germline lookup yields CDR1 KGHSH and CDR2 LQKENI. The CDR3 DNA reads as TGTGCCAGCTCGGCCGACAGTACCTACGAGCAGTACTTC. This gives the protein CASSADSTYEQYF.

The chain couples TRBV4-1 to TRBJ2-2; D ambiguous. The germline CDR1 and CDR2 sequences are MGHRA and YSYEKL. The germline V and J ends were trimmed by 0 bases and 1 base, with 6 bases remaining between them. This CDR3 is built from 15 residues. CDR3 bases: TGCGCCAGCAGCCAAGAGGGTGGGAACACCGGGGAGCTGTTTTTT. Amino acids: CASSQEGGNTGELFF.

The chain joins TRBV11-2 to TRBJ2-7; perhaps TRBD1 as D (5 bases). Germline V gives CDR1 SGHAT, CDR2 FQNNGV. V was trimmed by 4 bases and J by 1 base, leaving 17 bases between them. The CDR3 has 16 amino acids. The CDR3 DNA reads TGTGCCAGCAGCTCCTGGACCACAGGCACTTCCTACGAGCAGTACTTC. This codes for CASSSWTTGTSYEQYF.

This clone showed up just a few times. The V and J genes are TRBV7-8 and TRBJ1-2, with 7 bases matching TRBD1. The CDR3 has 13 amino acids. The germline gives CDR1 SGHVS, CDR2 FQNEAQ. Trimming at V came to 5 bases and at J to 7 bases, leaving 7 bases not matched to a gene. The CDR3 region is CASSPRQGGGYTF. In DNA, the CDR3 is TGTGCCAGCAGCCCTCGACAGGGAGGTGGCTACACCTTC. Filled out from reference TRBV7-8 and TRBJ1-2, the complete variable domain reads GAGVSQSPRYKVAKRGQDVALRCDPISGHVSLFWYQQALGQGPEFLTYFQNEAQLDKSGLPSDRFFAERPEGSVSTLKIQRTQQEDSAVYLCASSPRQGGGYTFGSGTRLTVV.

V and J are TRBV5-8 and TRBJ2-3, with 7 bases lining up with TRBD2. The ends lost 4 bases at V and 2 bases at J; junction bases unmatched: 10. CDR3 size: 16 residues. CDR1 and CDR2 (germline): SGHTS, YDEGEE. CDR3 residues: CASSLSLAVFTDTQYF. In nucleotides, the CDR3 is TGTGCCAGCAGCCTATCCCTAGCGGTTTTCACAGATACGCAGTATTTT.

The J gene is TRBJ1-1, the V gene TRBV10-3; no firm D call. Germline V lookup: CDR1 ENHRY, CDR2 SYGVKD. This CDR3 region has 11 residues. V shed 0 bases and J shed 5 bases, with 1 base lying between them. CDR3 sequence: CAISESTEAFF. The CDR3 DNA reads as TGTGCCATCAGTGAGTCAACTGAAGCTTTCTTT.

V gene TRBV4-1 combines with J gene TRBJ1-5; TRBD1 might be the D (6 bases). V was trimmed by 1 base and J by 2 bases, leaving 9 bases between them. CDR1 and CDR2 from the germline V gene are MGHRA and YSYEKL. The CDR3 covers 15 residues. As DNA, the CDR3 is TGCGCCAGCAGCCAAGTCCGACAGGGCAATCAGCCCCAGCATTTT. Residues: CASSQVRQGNQPQHF.

Relative to its sample, this clone is medium-sized. The rearrangement links TRBV6-1 to TRBJ1-6; D is unclear. The V gene's germline CDR1 is MNHNS and CDR2 SASEGT. The CDR3 runs to 15 residues. Trimming pared 1 base from V and 4 bases from J, leaving 8 bases between. DNA for the CDR3: TGTGCCAGCAGTGAAGAGTCGGGGTATAATTCACCCCTCCACTTT. It codes for CASSEESGYNSPLHF.

This clone was found once. This chain joins TRBV5-1 and TRBJ2-3; a weak D match, TRBD2 (5 bases). CDR1 and CDR2 (germline): SGHRS, YFSETQ. The CDR3 totals 16 residues. Trimming took 2 bases from V and 1 from J, leaving 14 bases between them. In nucleotides, the CDR3 is TGCGCCAGCAGCTTCACTAGTACTTCTGGCACAGATACGCAGTATTTT. Protein: CASSFTSTSGTDTQYF.

This chain uses TRBV5-1 with TRBJ2-5; D is perhaps TRBD1 or TRBD2 (6 bases each). CDR3 size: 14 residues. V lost 4 bases to trimming and J lost 0 bases, with 10 bases between them. Germline CDR1 reads SGHRS; CDR2 reads YFSETQ. DNA of the CDR3: TGCGCCAGCAGCCGGGGGCTGTACCAAGAGACCCAGTACTTC. Translation gives CASSRGLYQETQYF.

CDR3: CASRRLAGGPNEQFF. The CDR3 DNA reads TGTGCCAGCAGGAGACTAGCGGGAGGGCCGAATGAGCAGTTCTTC. The chain carries TRBV7-2 and TRBJ2-1; 14 nucleotides align to TRBD2. Germline lookup yields CDR1 SGHTA and CDR2 FQGNSA. CDR3 length: 15 amino acids. V trimming: 6 bases; J trimming: 7 bases; junction bases outside the gene matches: 5.

This chain links TRBV14 with TRBJ2-1; D unresolved. Germline CDR1 reads SGHDN; CDR2 reads FVKESK. The V end lost 0 bases, the J end lost 3 bases, and 6 bases lay between the germline ends. CDR3 length: 14 amino acids. The CDR3 spells CASSQDSFYNEQFF. The CDR3 bases are TGTGCCAGCAGCCAAGACTCATTCTACAATGAGCAGTTCTTC.

V gene TRBV20-1 combines with J gene TRBJ1-1, with TRBD1 as a possible D gene (6 bases). Trimming cost V 3 bases and J 4 bases, with 15 bases left between them. This CDR3 has 14 residues. CDR1 and CDR2 from the germline V gene are DFQATT and SNEGSKA (reference sequence). CDR3 sequence reads: CSASLGGLITEAFF. CDR3 nucleotides: TGCAGTGCTAGTCTTGGGGGCTTGATCACTGAAGCTTTCTTT.

The rearrangement links TRBV7-9 to TRBJ1-4; possible D gene TRBD1, 5 bases. The CDR3 has 15 residues. Germline values: CDR1 SEHNR, CDR2 FQNEAQ (reference sequence). V dropped 5 bases and J dropped 8 bases, with 18 bases sitting between them. The CDR3 DNA reads TGTGCCAGCAGCCAGGGAGGCAGGGTAGGAGAAAAACTGTTTTTT. Residues: CASSQGGRVGEKLFF.

The chain is built from TRBV5-6 and TRBJ2-7; D unresolved. CDR3 length: 16 amino acids. Germline CDR1 SGHDT, CDR2 YYEEEE. Trimming took 4 bases from V and 0 from J, leaving 17 bases between them. CDR3 residues: CASSTRTWTGSYEQYF. CDR3 coding DNA: TGTGCCAGCAGCACGCGAACCTGGACGGGCTCCTACGAGCAGTACTTC.

The CDR3 protein is CASSTGNTDTQYF. The CDR3 nucleotides read TGTGCCAGCAGCACGGGGAACACAGATACGCAGTATTTT. The V gene is TRBV11-2, the J gene TRBJ2-3; tentative D call: TRBD2 (5 bases). Germline CDR1 and CDR2: SGHAT and FQNNGV. The CDR3 has 13 amino acids. The V gene lost 5 bases and the J gene lost 2 bases, with 8 bases spanning the gap.

The J gene is TRBJ1-2, the V gene TRBV7-9; 7 bases line up with TRBD1. The ends lost 4 bases at V and 4 bases at J; junction bases unmatched: 12. CDR3 length: 16 amino acids. Germline values: CDR1 SEHNR, CDR2 FQNEAQ (reference sequence). The CDR3 DNA reads TGTGCCAGCAGCTCGCTCCAGGGGGGTAAAAGCTATGGCTACACCTTC. Protein product: CASSSLQGGKSYGYTF.